Presented here are 12 T cell receptor beta chains from one specimen sequenced in a study of spatial heterogeneity in lung cancer. TCRdb used MiXCR to reprocess the 5' RACE reads, holding one entry per CDR3 protein. The table lists around 100,000 distinct CDR3 sequences, 3.5% to 5% of them singletons, with about 20% in the top ten. Study observations and caveats: The number of expanded tumor alpha and beta chains correlated with mutation number.

These TCRs' antigens remain unknown. Time point here: sample taken at primary tumor resection. Sequencing was performed on lung tumor tissue, taken at surgery. The receptors stem from a male donor with early-stage non-small cell lung cancer.

The table lists this clonotype with many counts. The genes are TRBV20-1 and TRBJ2-5; 9 bases map to TRBD1. This CDR3 contains 13 residues. The germline CDR1 and CDR2 sequences are DFQATT and SNEGSKA (reference sequence). The CDR3 spells CSSHRDREETQYF. The CDR3 DNA sequence: TGCAGCTCACACCGGGACAGGGAAGAGACCCAGTACTTC.

This chain uses TRBV13 with TRBJ2-2, with a tentative D call TRBD1 (7 bases). CDR3 size: 16 residues. The V end was cut by 5 bases, the J end by 6 bases, with 19 bases between. Germline assignment: CDR1 PRHDT and CDR2 FYEKMQ (reference sequence). CDR3 residues: CASSADRDSPAGELFF. CDR3 bases: TGTGCCAGCAGCGCCGACAGGGACTCCCCAGCCGGGGAGCTGTTTTTT.

This clonotype appeared many times. CDR3 bases: TGTGCCAGCAGCAACCGCGACAGGGGGCCTTATGGCTACACCTTC. This translates into CASSNRDRGPYGYTF. The rearrangement uses TRBV11-2 and TRBJ1-2; 10 nucleotides align to TRBD1. J gave up 5 bases and V 5 bases, and 8 bases lay outside the gene matches. The CDR3 contains 15 residues. Germline CDR1 and CDR2: SGHAT and FQNNGV.

This clonotype was observed a few times. The chain uses TRBV12-3 or TRBV12-4 and TRBJ2-4, with a possible D match to TRBD1 (6 bases). The ends were cut back, 7 bases at V and 1 base at J, with 17 bases in the middle. The CDR3 sequence is 16 residues long. The CDR3 loop is CASNQLGQGAKNIQYF. Here the CDR3 DNA reads TGTGCCAGCAACCAACTGGGGCAGGGGGCCAAAAACATTCAGTACTTC.

This clonotype showed up many times. J is TRBJ2-5 and V is TRBV29-1; D unresolved. The CDR3 spans 10 residues. The germline V gene encodes CDR1 SQVTM and CDR2 ANQGSEA. Trimming pared 0 bases from V and 4 bases from J, leaving 0 bases between. The chain's CDR3 is CSVEEETQYF. The CDR3 region has the DNA TGCAGCGTTGAAGAAGAGACCCAGTACTTC. Looking up the rest from reference TRBV29-1 and TRBJ2-5 gives the full variable domain: SAVISQKPSRDICQRGTSLTIQCQVDSQVTMMFWYRQQPGQSLTLIATANQGSEATYESGFVIDKFPISRPNLTFSTLTVSNMSPEDSSIYLCSVEEETQYFGPGTRLLVL.

This clonotype was counted ten times or more. The rearrangement uses TRBV5-1 and TRBJ2-1; 8 bases map to TRBD1. This CDR3 is built from 14 residues. Germline CDR1 is SGHRS and CDR2 is YFSETQ. J gave up 4 bases and V 2 bases, and 2 bases lay outside the gene matches. CDR3 in DNA: TGCGCCAGCAGCTTCCGGGACAGGTACAATGAGCAGTTCTTC. As protein: CASSFRDRYNEQFF.

This clonotype occurred a few times. The chain joins TRBV6-1 to TRBJ2-7; 11 bases match TRBD2. The length of the CDR3 is 14 residues. Per germline, CDR1 MNHNS and CDR2 SASEGT. Unmatched junction bases numbered 3, after V lost 6 bases and J lost 2 bases. CDR3 loop: CASRTSGTPYEQYF. The CDR3 DNA follows: TGTGCCAGCAGGACTAGCGGGACCCCCTACGAGCAGTACTTC.

The chain is built from TRBV29-1 and TRBJ2-2; D may be TRBD1 (6 bases). From germline, CDR1 is SQVTM and CDR2 ANQGSEA. The CDR3 is 17 residues long. The V gene lost 3 bases and the J gene lost 0 bases, with 17 bases spanning the gap. CDR3 amino acids: CSVEGVRGHSNTGELFF. The CDR3 coding sequence is TGCAGCGTTGAGGGGGTAAGGGGACACTCGAACACCGGGGAGCTGTTTTTT.

This clonotype was recorded at least ten times. The chain has TRBV3-1 and TRBJ1-2, with D hard to call. Germline lookup yields CDR1 LGHDT and CDR2 YNNKEL (reference sequence). The CDR3 is made up of 14 amino acids. The V end lost 1 base, the J end lost 7 bases, and 13 bases lay between the germline ends. The CDR3 DNA reads as TGTGCCAGCAGCCAAGGGGCACTCACGAGTGGCTACACCTTC. Encoded protein: CASSQGALTSGYTF.

This clonotype was seen at least ten times. The chain recombines TRBV12-3 or TRBV12-4 with TRBJ2-7, with 8 bases identical to TRBD1. This CDR3 has 14 amino acids. Unmatched junction bases numbered 7, after V lost 5 bases and J lost 4 bases. DNA for the CDR3: TGTGCCAGCAGTCTAACAGGGGGAGTATACGAGCAGTACTTC. This sequence encodes CASSLTGGVYEQYF.

This clonotype has ten or more counts. The chain joins TRBV19 to TRBJ2-2, with no clear D. With 9 bases removed from V and 1 base from J, the gap between germline ends came to 9 bases. This CDR3 comprises 13 residues. CDR1 is LNHDA, CDR2 SQIVND, per germline (reference sequence). The CDR3 region has the DNA TGTGCCAGCTCAGGAGAGAACACCGGGGAGCTGTTTTTT. It specifies CASSGENTGELFF.

This clonotype was seen more than once but under ten times. The chain uses TRBV7-2 and TRBJ2-3; D not certain. This CDR3 has 14 amino acids. The germline V and J ends were trimmed by 5 bases and 0 bases, with 9 bases remaining between them. The germline gives CDR1 SGHTA, CDR2 FQGNSA. CDR3 in amino acids: CASSTDPSTDTQYF. In nucleotides, the CDR3 is TGTGCCAGCAGCACAGACCCTAGCACAGATACGCAGTATTTT.